This TCR beta chain was profiled in a study of beta chain features in type 1 diabetes. In the study overall: Examination spanned approximately 110 million sorted cells from all samples. Study-level findings and limits: For cells with high TCR expression, cDNA sequencing could yield over-representation.

One heparinised draw, averaging about 116 mL, was taken per donor. A sort by CD45RO/CCR7/CD25/CD127/CD95/CD27 yielded CD4+ naive, central memory, regulatory and stem cell-like memory cells. Comment on this clone: What it recognizes is unknown.

Sequencing targeted expressed TCRB transcripts, as all isolated RNA had been reverse transcribed. Sequencing used immunoSEQ multiplex PCR; TCRdb keeps in-frame clones, though not all of them. Of more than 300,000 clones in the sample, less than 10% are singletons; the top ten hold more than 0.4%. Germline CDR1 is SGHNT and CDR2 is YYREEE (reference sequence). The CDR3 has 18 amino acids. The ends lost 5 bases at V and 3 bases at J; junction bases unmatched: 13. The receptor was derived from a woman younger than 30 in good health. Sequences were obtained from central memory CD4+ T cells from blood. The rearrangement links TRBV5-4 to TRBJ2-3; 12 bases are a match to TRBD2. The DNA of the CDR3 is TGTGCCAGCAGTTCTCCTAGGCCCGGGACTAGCGGGACAGATACGCAGTATTTT. The encoded protein is CASSSPRPGTSGTDTQYF.